This paragraph reports one T cell receptor beta chain. Its antigen is unknown. These data come from a study of PD-1 blockade in classical Hodgkin lymphoma. Profiled with immunoSEQ multiplex PCR; TCRdb holds only in-frame clones, not every one. Of just under 40,000 clones listed, over 65% are singletons. Trimming took off 3 bases at V and 4 bases at J, with 13 bases between the two ends. The CDR3 loop spans 14 amino acids. Per germline, CDR1 LNHDA and CDR2 SQIVND (reference sequence). As for time point: cycle 4 day 1 (C4D1), after 5 to 7 weeks of nivolumab. Each and every patient relapsed after autologous stem cell transplantation, and patients got differing brentuximab vedotin exposure. The study, taken as a whole, reports: Newly diagnosed patients and complete responders had comparable diversity at baseline.

The sequence was collected from a human donor with classical Hodgkin lymphoma. V gene TRBV19 combines with J gene TRBJ2-7; D uncertain. The source was peripheral blood mononuclear cells (PBMCs), collected before the fourth cycle of nivolumab. The CDR3 coding sequence is TGTGCCAGTAGTATCGACCTTACCCCTTACGAGCAGTACTTC. This gives the protein CASSIDLTPYEQYF.